This paragraph covers one TCR beta chain sequence. Antigen: not known. This sample is drawn from a study of T cell responses to AZD1222 COVID-19 vaccine. Notes on the study in general: Repertoire sampling was restricted to post-peak T cell response timepoints. Females made up more of the donors, who were largely white British, and clonal diversity may have come out too low. Unmutated variant regions are reportedly the target of nearly half of TCRs that are spike-specific.

Measured with immunoSEQ multiplex PCR; TCRdb has only the in-frame clones, and not every one. The sample shows approximately 150,000 clones, around 83% of them seen only once. Trimming left V 0 bases short and J 7 bases short, with 10 bases between. Germline V gives CDR1 MNHNS, CDR2 SASEGT. This CDR3 is 14 amino acids long. The input for sequencing was peripheral blood, taken 28 days after the second AZD1222 dose. The source of this sequence is an adult who received the AZD1222 COVID-19 vaccine. This rearrangement joins TRBV6-1 to TRBJ1-5; unclear D gene. The CDR3 region has the DNA TGTGCCAGCAGTGAAGCGCTTCCGGCCCAGCCCCAGCATTTT. Residues: CASSEALPAQPQHF.